This is a list of T cell receptor beta chains from one sample in a study of identical twins. TCRdb independently ran MiXCR on the 5' RACE reads; one entry per CDR3 protein. Seen here are around 1.7 million distinct CDR3 sequences, around 29% observed once, and the top ten hold about 0.25%. The sample consisted of cord blood. The source of these receptors is a newborn girl in good health. Both conserved end residues are part of each CDR3. D genes are given only for firm matches. Clone size is shown for a subset of rows, as once, few, many or a class of expanded clone.

D gene: NA; clone size: many; V gene: TRBV12-3/TRBV12-4; CDR3 protein: CASSPTGGSNQPQHF
D gene: TRBD2; clone size: NA; V gene: TRBV10-1; CDR3 protein: CASSVGGASGTDTQYF
D gene: NA; clone size: NA; V gene: TRBV5-1; CDR3 protein: CASRGQSSRDEQYF
D gene: TRBD2; clone size: NA; V gene: TRBV10-3; CDR3 protein: CAISGTSGSGDTQYF
D gene: TRBD2; clone size: NA; V gene: TRBV4-2; CDR3 protein: CASSPFGTSGNKGTDTQYF
D gene: TRBD1; clone size: NA; V gene: TRBV6-6; CDR3 protein: CASRRDRGGYGYTF
D gene: NA; clone size: NA; V gene: TRBV20-1; CDR3 protein: CSAKTMGVQETQYF
D gene: TRBD1; clone size: few; V gene: TRBV30; CDR3 protein: CAWSATGTEGSPLHF
D gene: TRBD2; clone size: NA; V gene: TRBV5-1; CDR3 protein: CASSLGLRTSGMYF
D gene: NA; clone size: many; V gene: TRBV7-9; CDR3 protein: CASSSGADGYTF
D gene: NA; clone size: few; V gene: TRBV7-9; CDR3 protein: CASSLVSGFQETQYF
D gene: NA; clone size: NA; V gene: TRBV18; CDR3 protein: CASSLRDNFMNTEAFF
D gene: TRBD1; clone size: NA; V gene: TRBV25-1; CDR3 protein: CASSLDDRGLYEQYF
D gene: NA; clone size: few; V gene: TRBV25-1; CDR3 protein: CASSEGQVNEQYF
D gene: NA; clone size: many; V gene: TRBV6-5; CDR3 protein: CASSNYNEQYF
D gene: NA; clone size: NA; V gene: TRBV6-5; CDR3 protein: CASSYSTQGRGDYTF
D gene: TRBD2; clone size: NA; V gene: TRBV20-1; CDR3 protein: CSAFGLAEETQYF
D gene: NA; clone size: few; V gene: TRBV20-1; CDR3 protein: CSARALAQSNEQFF
D gene: TRBD2; clone size: NA; V gene: TRBV7-9; CDR3 protein: CASSSRSGRAHNEQFF
D gene: TRBD1; clone size: NA; V gene: TRBV5-1; CDR3 protein: CASSLSAGTGASSYEKLFF
D gene: TRBD2; clone size: NA; V gene: TRBV7-2; CDR3 protein: CASSLVGAGGGARETQYF
D gene: NA; clone size: NA; V gene: TRBV7-2; CDR3 protein: CASSIQGLLNSPLHF
D gene: TRBD1; clone size: NA; V gene: TRBV3-1; CDR3 protein: CASSLPRNRGWYPQHF
D gene: NA; clone size: NA; V gene: TRBV24-1; CDR3 protein: CATKQASINEQYF
D gene: NA; clone size: NA; V gene: TRBV29-1; CDR3 protein: CSAWRTEAFF
D gene: NA; clone size: NA; V gene: TRBV12-3/TRBV12-4; CDR3 protein: CVSSLVGRKGDEQFF
D gene: NA; clone size: NA; V gene: TRBV12-3/TRBV12-4; CDR3 protein: CASILSGDYGYTF
D gene: TRBD2; clone size: few; V gene: TRBV5-1; CDR3 protein: CASRGRGGRDTQYF
D gene: NA; clone size: NA; V gene: TRBV6-5; CDR3 protein: CASSYVRGRSEKLFF
D gene: NA; clone size: NA; V gene: TRBV7-9; CDR3 protein: CASSLRGLALYNEQFF
D gene: TRBD2; clone size: NA; V gene: TRBV10-3; CDR3 protein: CAIAIAGAAYEQYF
D gene: TRBD1; clone size: NA; V gene: TRBV18; CDR3 protein: CASSPQGGDSPLHF
D gene: NA; clone size: NA; V gene: TRBV28; CDR3 protein: CASLTRENQPQHF
D gene: TRBD2; clone size: NA; V gene: TRBV5-6; CDR3 protein: CASGLGLGRVREQFF
D gene: NA; clone size: NA; V gene: TRBV20-1; CDR3 protein: CSARDWGEFEAFF
D gene: TRBD2; clone size: few; V gene: TRBV28; CDR3 protein: CASSLGGTSVLTGTQYF
D gene: NA; clone size: few; V gene: TRBV20-1; CDR3 protein: CSARHIPGRLRTDTQYF
D gene: NA; clone size: NA; V gene: TRBV4-1; CDR3 protein: CASSQGLFGRTSSYNSPLHF
D gene: NA; clone size: many; V gene: TRBV20-1; CDR3 protein: CSAQLEEQFF
D gene: TRBD2; clone size: NA; V gene: TRBV28; CDR3 protein: CASSPGTSPNEQFF
D gene: TRBD1; clone size: few; V gene: TRBV10-1; CDR3 protein: CASSEGQGRPTDTQYF
D gene: NA; clone size: NA; V gene: TRBV20-1; CDR3 protein: CSARVKSGELFF
D gene: TRBD1; clone size: few; V gene: TRBV5-1; CDR3 protein: CASSSDTDRGLYGYTF
D gene: NA; clone size: NA; V gene: TRBV30; CDR3 protein: CAWTGGGTYNEQFF
D gene: NA; clone size: few; V gene: TRBV5-6; CDR3 protein: CASSPGGKEGYTF
D gene: NA; clone size: few; V gene: TRBV27; CDR3 protein: CASSLTAATNEKLFF
D gene: NA; clone size: many; V gene: TRBV29-1; CDR3 protein: CSVEWEPYEKLFF
D gene: NA; clone size: NA; V gene: TRBV20-1; CDR3 protein: CSAPRGGAGNTIYF
D gene: NA; clone size: NA; V gene: TRBV20-1; CDR3 protein: CSARIDGGEYGYTF
D gene: TRBD1; clone size: few; V gene: TRBV24-1; CDR3 protein: CATSDRVNQPQHF